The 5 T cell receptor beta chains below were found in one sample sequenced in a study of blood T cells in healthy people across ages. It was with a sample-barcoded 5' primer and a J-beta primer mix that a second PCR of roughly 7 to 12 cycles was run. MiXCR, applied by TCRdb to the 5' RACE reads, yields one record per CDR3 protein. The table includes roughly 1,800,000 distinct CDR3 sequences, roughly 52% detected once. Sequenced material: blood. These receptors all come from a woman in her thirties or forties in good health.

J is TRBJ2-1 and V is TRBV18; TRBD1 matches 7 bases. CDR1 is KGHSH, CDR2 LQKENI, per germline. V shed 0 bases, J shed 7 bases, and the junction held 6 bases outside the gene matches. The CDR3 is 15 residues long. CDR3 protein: CASSPPSPRGNEQFF. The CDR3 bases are TGTGCCAGCTCACCACCGTCGCCCAGGGGGAATGAGCAGTTCTTC.

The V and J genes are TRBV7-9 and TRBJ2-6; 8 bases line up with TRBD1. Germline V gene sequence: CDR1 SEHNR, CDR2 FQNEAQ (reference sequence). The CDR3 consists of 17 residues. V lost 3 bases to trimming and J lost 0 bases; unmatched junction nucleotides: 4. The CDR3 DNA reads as TGTGCCAGCAGCTTTACCACAGGGGGCTCTGGGGCCAACGTCCTGACTTTC. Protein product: CASSFTTGGSGANVLTF.

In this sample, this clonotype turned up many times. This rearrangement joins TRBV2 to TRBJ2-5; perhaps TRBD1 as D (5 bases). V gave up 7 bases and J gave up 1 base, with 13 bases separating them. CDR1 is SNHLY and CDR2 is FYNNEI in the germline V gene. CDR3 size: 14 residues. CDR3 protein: CASNVRRGQETQYF. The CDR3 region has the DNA TGTGCCAGCAATGTAAGAAGGGGCCAAGAGACCCAGTACTTC.

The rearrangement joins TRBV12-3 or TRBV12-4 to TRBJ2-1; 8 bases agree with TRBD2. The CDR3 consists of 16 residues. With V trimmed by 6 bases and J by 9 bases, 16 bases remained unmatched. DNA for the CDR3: TGTGCCAGCAGCCCTTTCTCAACGGGGGGGCGCGGTGAGCAGTTCTTC. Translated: CASSPFSTGGRGEQFF.

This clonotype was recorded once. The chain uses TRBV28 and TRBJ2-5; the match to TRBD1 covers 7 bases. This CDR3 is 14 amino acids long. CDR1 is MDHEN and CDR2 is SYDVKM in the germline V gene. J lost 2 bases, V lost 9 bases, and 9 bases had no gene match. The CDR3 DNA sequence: TGTGCCAGTATTCGAGGGGGCATACAAGAGACCCAGTACTTC. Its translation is CASIRGGIQETQYF. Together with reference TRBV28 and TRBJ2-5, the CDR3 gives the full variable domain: DVKVTQSSRYLVKRTGEKVFLECVQDMDHENMFWYRQDPGLGLRLIYFSYDVKMKEKGDIPEGYSVSREKKERFSLILESASTNQTSMYLCASIRGGIQETQYFGPGTRLLVL.